This paragraph reports one T cell receptor (beta chain). The sample belongs to a study of T cell changes during pregnancy in multiple sclerosis. Germline loops: CDR1 MDHEN, CDR2 SYDVKM. There are 16 residues in the CDR3. V dropped 3 bases and J dropped 5 bases, with 16 bases sitting between them. The assay was immunoSEQ multiplex PCR, and TCRdb's table has in-frame clones only and misses some. The sample records roughly 48,000 clones, around 93% being singletons. The sample here was CD8+ T cells from peripheral blood mononuclear cells, taken in the first trimester of pregnancy. The TCR was taken from a female donor with multiple sclerosis, enrolled in a pregnancy study. V gene TRBV28 combines with J gene TRBJ2-2; D may be TRBD2 (5 bases). CDR3 region: CASSFIGGGVTGELFF. CDR3 nucleotides: TGTGCCAGCAGTTTTATCGGAGGAGGAGTAACCGGGGAGCTGTTTTTT.